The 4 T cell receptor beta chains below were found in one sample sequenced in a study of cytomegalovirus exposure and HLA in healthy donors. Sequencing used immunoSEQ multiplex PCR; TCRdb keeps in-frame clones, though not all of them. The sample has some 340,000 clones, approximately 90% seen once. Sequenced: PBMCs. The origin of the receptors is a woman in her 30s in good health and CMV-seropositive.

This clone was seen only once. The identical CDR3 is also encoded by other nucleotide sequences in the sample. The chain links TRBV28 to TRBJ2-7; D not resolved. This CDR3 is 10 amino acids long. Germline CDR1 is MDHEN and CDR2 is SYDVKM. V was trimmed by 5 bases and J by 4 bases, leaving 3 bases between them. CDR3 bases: TGTGCCAGCAGTGATTACGAGCAGTACTTC. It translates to CASSDYEQYF.

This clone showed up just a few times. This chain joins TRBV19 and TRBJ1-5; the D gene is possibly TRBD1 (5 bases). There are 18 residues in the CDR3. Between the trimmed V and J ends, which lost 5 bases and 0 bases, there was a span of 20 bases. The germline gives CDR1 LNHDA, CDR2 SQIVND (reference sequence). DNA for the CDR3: TGTGCCAGTAGTCCCCAGGGTACACACGTGATTAGCAATCAGCCCCAGCATTTT. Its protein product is CASSPQGTHVISNQPQHF.

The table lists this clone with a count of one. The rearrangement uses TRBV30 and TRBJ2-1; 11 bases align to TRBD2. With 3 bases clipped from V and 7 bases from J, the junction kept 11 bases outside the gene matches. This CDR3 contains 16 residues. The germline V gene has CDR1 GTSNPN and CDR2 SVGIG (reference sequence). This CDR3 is CAWSSYSGRAPNEQFF. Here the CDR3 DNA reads TGTGCCTGGAGCTCGTATAGCGGGAGGGCCCCGAATGAGCAGTTCTTC.

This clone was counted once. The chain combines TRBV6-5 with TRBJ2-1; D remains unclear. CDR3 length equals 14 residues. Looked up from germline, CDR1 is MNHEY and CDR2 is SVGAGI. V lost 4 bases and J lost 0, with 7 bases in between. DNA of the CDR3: TGTGCCAGCAGTTCCTATAGCTCCTACAATGAGCAGTTCTTC. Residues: CASSSYSSYNEQFF.